This T cell receptor beta chain was sequenced during a study of blood T cells in healthy people across ages. On the study more broadly: Per two T cells, about one barcoded beta molecule was captured through template switching.

Study conclusions and caveats: Conclusively comparing naive with antigen-experienced cells was impossible with unsorted PBMCs.

Individuals who donated were healthy Caucasians from Russia aged roughly 6 to 100. The total RNA that was extracted per sample amounted to at least 5 micrograms. Comment on this clonotype: Its antigen is not known.

Germline CDR1 and CDR2: LGHNA and YSLEER. Trimming cost V 0 bases and J 7 bases; bases outside gene matches: 9. The CDR3 is 15 amino acids. A second PCR of roughly 7 to 11 cycles used a sample-barcoded 5' primer and a J-beta primer mix. Each CDR3 protein is one row after TCRdb ran MiXCR on the 5' RACE reads. The table records 1.4 million or so distinct CDR3 sequences, approximately 43% of them present only once. The sample was blood. The chain combines TRBV4-3 with TRBJ2-7; TRBD2 agrees at 7 bases. This receptor was obtained from a young woman in good health. The CDR3 is CASSQDAGAGIEQYF. The CDR3 DNA is TGCGCCAGCAGCCAAGACGCGGGAGCTGGGATTGAGCAGTACTTC.